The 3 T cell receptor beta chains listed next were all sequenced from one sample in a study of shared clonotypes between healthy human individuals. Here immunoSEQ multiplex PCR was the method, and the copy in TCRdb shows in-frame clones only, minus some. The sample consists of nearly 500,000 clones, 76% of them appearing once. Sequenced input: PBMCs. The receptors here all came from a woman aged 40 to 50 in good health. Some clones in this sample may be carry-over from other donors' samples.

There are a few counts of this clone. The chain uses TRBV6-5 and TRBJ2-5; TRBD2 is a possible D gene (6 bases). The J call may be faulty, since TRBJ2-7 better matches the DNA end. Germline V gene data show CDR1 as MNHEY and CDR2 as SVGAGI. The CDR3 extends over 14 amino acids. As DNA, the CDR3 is TGTGCCAGCACCGCGGGGTATCCCATCTACGAGCAGTACTTC. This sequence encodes CASTAGYPIYEQYF.

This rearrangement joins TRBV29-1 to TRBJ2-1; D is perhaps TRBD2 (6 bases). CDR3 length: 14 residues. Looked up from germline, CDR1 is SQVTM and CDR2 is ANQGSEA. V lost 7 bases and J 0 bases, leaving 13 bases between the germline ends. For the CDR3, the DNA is TGCAGCGGACGGGACTTCCGCTCCTACAATGAGCAGTTCTTC. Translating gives CSGRDFRSYNEQFF.

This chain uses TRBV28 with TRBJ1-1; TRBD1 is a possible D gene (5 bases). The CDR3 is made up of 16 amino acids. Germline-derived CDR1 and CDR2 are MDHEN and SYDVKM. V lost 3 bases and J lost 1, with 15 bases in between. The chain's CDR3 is CASSFLSRQRNTEAFF. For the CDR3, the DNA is TGTGCCAGCAGTTTTTTGAGCAGACAGAGGAACACTGAAGCTTTCTTT.